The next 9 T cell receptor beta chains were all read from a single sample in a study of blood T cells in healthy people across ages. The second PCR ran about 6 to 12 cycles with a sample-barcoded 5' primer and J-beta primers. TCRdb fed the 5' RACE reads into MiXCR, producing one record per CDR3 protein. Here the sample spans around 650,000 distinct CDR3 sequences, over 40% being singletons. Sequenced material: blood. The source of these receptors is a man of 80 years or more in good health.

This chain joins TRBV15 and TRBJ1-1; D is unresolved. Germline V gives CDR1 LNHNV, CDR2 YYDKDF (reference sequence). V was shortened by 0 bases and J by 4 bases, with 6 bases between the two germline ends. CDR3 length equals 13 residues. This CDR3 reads CATSRDPSTEAFF. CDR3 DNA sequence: TGTGCCACCAGCAGAGATCCAAGCACTGAAGCTTTCTTT.

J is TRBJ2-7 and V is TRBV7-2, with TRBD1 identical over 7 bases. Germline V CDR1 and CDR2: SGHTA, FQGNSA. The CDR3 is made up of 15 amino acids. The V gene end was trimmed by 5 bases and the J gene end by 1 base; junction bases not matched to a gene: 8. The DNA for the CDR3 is TGTGCCAGCAGCACCGACAGGGATTTGTCCTACGAGCAGTACTTC. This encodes CASSTDRDLSYEQYF. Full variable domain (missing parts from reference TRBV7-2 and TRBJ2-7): GAGVSQSPSNKVTEKGKDVELRCDPISGHTALYWYRQSLGQGLEFLIYFQGNSAPDKSGLPSDRFSAERTGGSVSTLTIQRTQQEDSAVYLCASSTDRDLSYEQYFGPGTRLTVT.

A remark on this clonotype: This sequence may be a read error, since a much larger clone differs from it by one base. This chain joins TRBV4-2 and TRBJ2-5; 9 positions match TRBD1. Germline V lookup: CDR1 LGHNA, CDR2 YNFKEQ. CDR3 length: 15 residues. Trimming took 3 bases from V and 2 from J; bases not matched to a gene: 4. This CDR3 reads CASSHRGTGQETQYF. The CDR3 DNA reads TGTGCCAGCAGCCATCGTGGGACAGGGCAAGAGACCCAGTACTTC.

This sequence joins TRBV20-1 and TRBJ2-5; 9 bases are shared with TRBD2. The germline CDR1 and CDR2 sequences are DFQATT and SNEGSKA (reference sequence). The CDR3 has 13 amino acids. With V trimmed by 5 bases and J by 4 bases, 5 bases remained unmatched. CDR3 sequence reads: CSALSGSGETQYF. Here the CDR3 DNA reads TGCAGTGCTCTTAGCGGGAGTGGAGAGACCCAGTACTTC.

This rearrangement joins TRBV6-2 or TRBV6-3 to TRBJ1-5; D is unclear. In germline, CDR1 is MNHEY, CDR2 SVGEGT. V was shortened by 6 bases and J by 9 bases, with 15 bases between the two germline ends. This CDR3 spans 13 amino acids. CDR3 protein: CASRTPDRGPQHF. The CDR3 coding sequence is TGTGCCAGCAGGACCCCGGACCGAGGGCCCCAGCATTTT.

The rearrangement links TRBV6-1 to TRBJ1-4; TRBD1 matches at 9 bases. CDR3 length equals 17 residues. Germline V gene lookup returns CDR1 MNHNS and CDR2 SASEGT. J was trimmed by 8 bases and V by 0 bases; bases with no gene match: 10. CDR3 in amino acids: CASSEALPGQGKEKLFF. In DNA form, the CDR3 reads TGTGCCAGCAGTGAAGCGCTTCCGGGACAGGGAAAGGAAAAACTGTTTTTT.

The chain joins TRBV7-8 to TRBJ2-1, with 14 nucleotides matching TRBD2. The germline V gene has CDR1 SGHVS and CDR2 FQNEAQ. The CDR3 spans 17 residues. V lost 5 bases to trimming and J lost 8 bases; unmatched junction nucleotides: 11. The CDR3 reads CASSQRLAGGPADEQFF. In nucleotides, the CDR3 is TGTGCCAGCAGCCAAAGACTAGCGGGAGGGCCGGCAGATGAGCAGTTCTTC.

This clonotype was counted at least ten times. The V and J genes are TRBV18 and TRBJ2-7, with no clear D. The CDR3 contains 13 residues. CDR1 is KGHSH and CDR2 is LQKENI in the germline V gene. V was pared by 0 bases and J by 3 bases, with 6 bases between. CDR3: CASSPPTDYEQYF. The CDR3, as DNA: TGTGCCAGCTCACCACCGACTGACTACGAGCAGTACTTC.

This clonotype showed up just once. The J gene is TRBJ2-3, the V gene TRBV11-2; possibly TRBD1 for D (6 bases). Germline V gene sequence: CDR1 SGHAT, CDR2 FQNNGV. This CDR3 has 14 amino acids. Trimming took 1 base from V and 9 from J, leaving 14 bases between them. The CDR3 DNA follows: TGTGCCAGCAGCTTAGGGGCAGGGGTAGGCACGCAGTATTTT. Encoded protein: CASSLGAGVGTQYF. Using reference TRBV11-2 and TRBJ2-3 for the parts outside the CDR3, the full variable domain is EAGVAQSPRYKIIEKRQSVAFWCNPISGHATLYWYQQILGQGPKLLIQFQNNGVVDDSQLPKDRFSAERLKGVDSTLKIQPAKLEDSAVYLCASSLGAGVGTQYFGPGTRLTVL.